The 11 T cell receptor beta chains below come from one sample, sequenced in a study of shared clonotypes between healthy human individuals. Data came from immunoSEQ multiplex PCR; TCRdb stores just in-frame clones and leaves some out. The top ten clones hold around 12% of a sample with some 530,000 clones, 78% of them seen once. The source material was PBMCs. These receptors all come from a woman between 40 and 50 years old in good health. Some clones in this sample may be carry-over from other donors' samples.

Regarding this clone: With a far larger clone one base away, a read error is the likely cause. Different DNA sequences within this sample yield the same CDR3. The genes are TRBV6-6 and TRBJ1-6; the D is unclear. This CDR3 has 14 amino acids. Per germline, CDR1 MNHNY and CDR2 SVGAGI (reference sequence). CDR3: CASSYEAGGSPLHF. In DNA form, the CDR3 reads TGTGCAAGCAGTTACGAGGCAGGCGGTTCACCCCTCCACTTT.

Written as DNA, the CDR3 is TGTGCCAGCAGCTTGGCTGGGGACCAAGAGACCCAGTACTTC. This gives the protein CASSLAGDQETQYF. The chain combines TRBV5-4 with TRBJ2-5; D gene unclear. The V end was cut by 0 bases, the J end by 0 bases, with 6 bases between. Germline V gene sequence: CDR1 SGHNT, CDR2 YYREEE (reference sequence). The CDR3 is 14 residues long.

The genes are TRBV2 and TRBJ2-1, with 7 nucleotides matching TRBD2. The germline V gene encodes CDR1 SNHLY and CDR2 FYNNEI. V trimming: 7 bases; J trimming: 5 bases; junction bases outside the gene matches: 8. The CDR3 loop spans 14 amino acids. The CDR3 spells CASTKSSGHNEQFF. The CDR3 nucleotides read TGTGCCAGCACGAAATCTAGCGGCCACAATGAGCAGTTCTTC.

Concerning this clone: A far larger clone is only one base removed, so a read error is likely. CDR3 in DNA: TGCAGCGCCCTGAGGGGGACAGCCTTGGACGTGCAGTACTTC. Amino acids: CSALRGTALDVQYF. The V and J genes are TRBV29-1 and TRBJ2-7; 7 bases line up with TRBD1. The CDR3 is 14 residues long. Germline V gene data show CDR1 as SQVTM and CDR2 as ANQGSEA. Trimming at V came to 7 bases and at J to 9 bases, leaving 18 bases not matched to a gene.

The rearrangement uses TRBV7-9 and TRBJ2-2; D gene ambiguous. Deletions cut 3 bases from V and 0 bases from J, with 8 bases between. Germline V CDR1 and CDR2: SEHNR, FQNEAQ (reference sequence). This CDR3 region has 15 residues. CDR3 loop: CASSLDGANTGELFF. The DNA of the CDR3 is TGTGCCAGCAGCTTGGATGGAGCGAACACCGGGGAGCTGTTTTTT.

The chain combines TRBV29-1 with TRBJ2-7; 8 positions agree with TRBD1. Germline V gives CDR1 SQVTM, CDR2 ANQGSEA. V lost 1 base, J lost 4 bases, and 21 bases stayed unmatched. The CDR3 runs 19 residues. The CDR3 loop is CSVEVSATGDPKQRYEQYF. The CDR3 nucleotides read TGCAGCGTTGAAGTATCGGCGACAGGGGACCCAAAGCAACGATACGAGCAGTACTTC.

The chain couples TRBV10-1 to TRBJ2-2; 8 bases map to TRBD2. Trimming took 10 bases from V and 6 from J; bases not matched to a gene: 10. The CDR3 has 14 residues. Germline V gene data show CDR1 as WNHNN and CDR2 as SYGVQD (reference sequence). The CDR3 coding sequence is TGCGCCACCCGAGCGGGAGAAAGGGCCGGGGAGCTGTTTTTT. This encodes CATRAGERAGELFF.

The chain has TRBV30 and TRBJ1-1; the D gene is possibly TRBD1 (5 bases). Germline lookup yields CDR1 GTSNPN and CDR2 SVGIG (reference sequence). The CDR3 is 14 amino acids. Trimming stripped 4 bases from V and 5 bases from J, with 17 bases between. Here the CDR3 DNA reads TGTGCCTGGACCCTGGGGGTAGAGGAAACTGAAGCTTTCTTT. Translated, it gives CAWTLGVEETEAFF.

This clone was observed a single time. This rearrangement joins TRBV7-2 to TRBJ1-5, with D maybe TRBD1 (5 bases). The CDR3 totals 16 residues. The V gene's germline CDR1 is SGHTA and CDR2 FQGNSA. Trimming left V 0 bases short and J 7 bases short, with 16 bases between. The DNA of the CDR3 is TGTGCCAGCAGCTTAGCGCAGGGCAGAATTTGGCAGCCCCAGCATTTT. Its translation is CASSLAQGRIWQPQHF. The full variable domain, completed using reference TRBV7-2 and TRBJ1-5, is GAGVSQSPSNKVTEKGKDVELRCDPISGHTALYWYRQSLGQGLEFLIYFQGNSAPDKSGLPSDRFSAERTGGSVSTLTIQRTQQEDSAVYLCASSLAQGRIWQPQHFGDGTRLSIL.

J is TRBJ2-5 and V is TRBV19; 8 bases match TRBD2. Germline CDR1 is LNHDA and CDR2 is SQIVND (reference sequence). Trimming took 5 bases from V and 2 from J; bases not matched to a gene: 4. The CDR3 extends over 14 amino acids. The CDR3 protein is CASSGRLAQETQYF. The CDR3 bases are TGTGCCAGTAGTGGGCGACTAGCGCAAGAGACCCAGTACTTC.

This clone was counted a few times. This sequence joins TRBV30 and TRBJ1-5; TRBD1 matches 10 bases. V dropped 0 bases and J dropped 3; count of bases not matched to a gene: 8. Germline CDR1 GTSNPN, CDR2 SVGIG (reference sequence). The CDR3 sequence is 17 residues long. The CDR3 coding sequence is TGTGCCTGGAGTGTACATTGGGACAGGGGAATCAATCAGCCCCAGCATTTT. This translates into CAWSVHWDRGINQPQHF.